The source of this T cell receptor beta chain is a study of response to subunit inactivated influenza vaccine. This CDR3 spans 14 amino acids. Germline loops: CDR1 SGHRS, CDR2 YFSETQ. Trimming left V 6 bases short and J 9 bases short, with 19 bases between. TCRdb re-analysed the RT-PCR reads in MiXCR, keeping a single row per CDR3 protein. The sample carries about 620,000 distinct CDR3 sequences, about 12% recorded once. The study's findings and limits: Authors suggested seasonal influenza vaccinations each recruit few new T cells.

This clonotype was observed a handful of times. What it recognizes is unknown. Sequencing was performed on PBMCs from blood, taken on the day of vaccination. This receptor was identified in a man aged 50 to 59 who received an inactivated influenza vaccine. The gene calls are TRBV5-1 and TRBJ2-1; maybe TRBD2 (6 bases). The CDR3 here is CASNHLGTFAEQFF. DNA of the CDR3: TGCGCCAGCAACCACCTCGGGACTTTCGCTGAGCAGTTCTTC.